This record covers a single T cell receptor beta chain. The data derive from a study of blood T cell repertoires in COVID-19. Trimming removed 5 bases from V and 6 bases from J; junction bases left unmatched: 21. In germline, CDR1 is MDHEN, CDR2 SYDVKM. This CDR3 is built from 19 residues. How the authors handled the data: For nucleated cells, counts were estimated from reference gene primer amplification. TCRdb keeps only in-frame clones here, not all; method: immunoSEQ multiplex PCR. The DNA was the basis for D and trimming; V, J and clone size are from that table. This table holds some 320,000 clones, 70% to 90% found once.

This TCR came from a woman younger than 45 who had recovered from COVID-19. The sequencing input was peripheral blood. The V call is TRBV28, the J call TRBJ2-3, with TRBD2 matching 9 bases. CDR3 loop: CASSRAGSASGESLDTQYF. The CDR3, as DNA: TGTGCCAGCAGTCGGGCGGGTTCGGCTAGCGGGGAATCTTTGGATACGCAGTATTTT.